These 21 T cell receptor beta chains were sequenced from one sample in a study of CD8+ T cells in alopecia areata. Described treatment: oral pan-JAK inhibitor, 5-10 mg twice daily. Extraction of RNA preceded its reverse transcription into cDNA, which served as the sequencing template. Sequenced by immunoSEQ multiplex PCR; TCRdb stores in-frame clones only, minus some. The table records roughly 180,000 clones, 55% to 70% of them present only once. This specimen was CD4+ T cells sorted from blood, taken at week 4, from a patient treated with tofacitinib. The receptors stem from a human donor with alopecia areata.

The chain joins TRBV18 to TRBJ1-2, with D perhaps matching TRBD1 (6 bases). CDR3 size: 13 residues. Between the trimmed V and J ends, which lost 6 bases and 6 bases, there was a span of 14 bases. Germline loops: CDR1 KGHSH, CDR2 LQKENI. The CDR3 here is CASSSGERDGYTF. Written as DNA, the CDR3 is TGTGCCAGCTCGTCAGGGGAAAGGGATGGCTACACCTTC. Full variable domain (rest looked up from reference TRBV18 and TRBJ1-2): NAGVMQNPRHLVRRRGQEARLRCSPMKGHSHVYWYRQLPEEGLKFMVYLQKENIIDESGMPKERFSAEFPKEGPSILRIQQVVRGDSAAYFCASSSGERDGYTFGSGTRLTVV.

CDR3 nucleotides: TGTGCCAGCAGTTACGCAGACGAGACCCAGTACTTC. It encodes CASSYADETQYF. This chain uses TRBV6-6 with TRBJ2-5; D remains unclear. V dropped 2 bases and J dropped 5 bases, with 6 bases sitting between them. There are 12 residues in the CDR3. Germline V gives CDR1 MNHNY, CDR2 SVGAGI (reference sequence).

The chain joins TRBV5-6 to TRBJ1-3, with D tentatively TRBD1 (5 bases). This CDR3 spans 13 amino acids. CDR1 and CDR2 (germline): SGHDT, YYEEEE. Trimming stripped 3 bases from V and 15 bases from J, with 19 bases between. The CDR3 DNA is TGTGCCAGCAGCTACGCGGGGCTGACGAGTCAATATTTT. Its translation: CASSYAGLTSQYF.

This chain joins TRBV5-1 and TRBJ2-7; D gene ambiguous. The length of the CDR3 is 13 residues. V was shortened by 3 bases and J by 3 bases, with 10 bases between the two germline ends. The germline V gene encodes CDR1 SGHRS and CDR2 YFSETQ. CDR3 in amino acids: CASSSNGRYEQYF. CDR3 DNA sequence: TGCGCCAGCAGCTCCAACGGACGCTACGAGCAGTACTTC.

The genes are TRBV29-1 and TRBJ2-2, with 9 bases matching TRBD1. V was pared by 6 bases and J by 7 bases, with 12 bases of the junction left unmatched. Germline loops: CDR1 SQVTM, CDR2 ANQGSEA. The CDR3 spans 15 residues. CDR3 protein: CSVNRGHKGGGELFF. CDR3 coding DNA: TGCAGCGTAAACAGGGGGCATAAAGGCGGCGGGGAGCTGTTTTTT.

This clone has a handful of counts. The gene calls are TRBV29-1 and TRBJ1-1; the match to TRBD1 covers 9 bases. CDR1 SQVTM and CDR2 ANQGSEA come from the germline V gene. There are 13 residues in the CDR3. V shed 5 bases, J shed 5 bases, and the junction held 6 bases outside the gene matches. CDR3 DNA sequence: TGCAGCGTTAACAGGGGGCGAGAAACTGAAGCTTTCTTT. Amino acid sequence: CSVNRGRETEAFF.

This clone was picked up a small number of times. V usage is TRBV11-2 and J usage is TRBJ1-4; D not resolved. Trimming stripped 9 bases from V and 5 bases from J, with 10 bases between. CDR1 SGHAT and CDR2 FQNNGV come from the germline V gene. The CDR3 is made up of 12 amino acids. CDR3 DNA sequence: TGTGCCAGTTCATTTTTGAATGAAAAACTGTTTTTT. Protein sequence: CASSFLNEKLFF.

Only a few counts were recorded for this clone. This chain uses TRBV29-1 with TRBJ2-3; 8 bases map to TRBD1. Germline V lookup: CDR1 SQVTM, CDR2 ANQGSEA. Germline trimming cut 2 bases from V and 8 bases from J; bases unmatched to any gene: 15. This CDR3 region has 16 residues. CDR3 in DNA: TGCAGCGTTGAATTAACGGACAGGGTGTATCGCGGTACGCAGTATTTT. Translating it yields CSVELTDRVYRGTQYF.

The CDR3 protein is CASSPQGFNEKLFF. CDR3 in DNA: TGTGCCAGCAGCCCACAGGGTTTTAATGAAAAACTGTTTTTT. The rearrangement uses TRBV9 and TRBJ1-4; D may be TRBD1 (6 bases). The V gene's germline CDR1 is SGDLS and CDR2 YYNGEE. The CDR3 loop spans 14 amino acids. V dropped 4 bases and J dropped 4 bases, with 11 bases sitting between them.

This clone was observed a few times. V is TRBV18 and J is TRBJ2-3; D may correspond to TRBD1 or TRBD2 (5 bases each). The CDR3 is 14 residues long. Trimming left V 3 bases short and J 1 base short, with 8 bases between. Germline V gene lookup returns CDR1 KGHSH and CDR2 LQKENI. The CDR3 protein is CASSPGTGTDTQYF. The CDR3 coding sequence is TGTGCCAGCTCACCCGGGACGGGCACAGATACGCAGTATTTT. Based on the CDR3 plus reference TRBV18 and TRBJ2-3, the full variable domain is NAGVMQNPRHLVRRRGQEARLRCSPMKGHSHVYWYRQLPEEGLKFMVYLQKENIIDESGMPKERFSAEFPKEGPSILRIQQVVRGDSAAYFCASSPGTGTDTQYFGPGTRLTVL.

This rearrangement joins TRBV11-2 to TRBJ2-1; TRBD2 agrees at 16 bases. Germline V gives CDR1 SGHAT, CDR2 FQNNGV. The CDR3 totals 18 residues. The CDR3 region has the DNA TGTGCGAGCGGGACGCAGGGACTAGCGGGGGGGTCCTACAATGAGCAGTTCTTC. It specifies CASGTQGLAGGSYNEQFF.

The genes are TRBV29-1 and TRBJ1-1; maybe TRBD1 (5 bases). V lost 4 bases to trimming and J lost 8 bases, with 8 bases between them. The CDR3 spans 10 residues. Germline V CDR1 and CDR2: SQVTM, ANQGSEA. CDR3 in DNA: TGCAGCGTTGCCAACAGGGAAGCTTTCTTT. Translating gives CSVANREAFF.

V usage is TRBV29-1 and J usage is TRBJ2-7; D uncertain. Trimming shortened V by 1 base and J by 6 bases, and 10 bases separated the two germline ends. The CDR3 spans 12 residues. Germline V gene lookup returns CDR1 SQVTM and CDR2 ANQGSEA. The CDR3 nucleotides are TGCAGCGTTGAAGGGCTACTTGGCGAGCAGTACTTC. This encodes CSVEGLLGEQYF.

This clone appeared once. V gene TRBV28 combines with J gene TRBJ2-5; 9 positions agree with TRBD2. The germline V gene encodes CDR1 MDHEN and CDR2 SYDVKM. CDR3 length: 17 residues. V lost 5 bases to trimming and J lost 4 bases; unmatched junction nucleotides: 14. The CDR3 region is CASSLEISGTSRETQYF. In DNA, the CDR3 is TGTGCCAGCAGTCTCGAGATTTCCGGGACTAGCAGAGAGACCCAGTACTTC.

This clone has only a few counts. Additional DNA sequences in this sample encode the identical CDR3. The gene calls are TRBV7-9 and TRBJ1-1; 12 nucleotides align to TRBD1. Germline CDR1 SEHNR, CDR2 FQNEAQ (reference sequence). This CDR3 contains 16 residues. Trimming took 6 bases from V and 2 from J; bases not matched to a gene: 7. CDR3 loop: CASSDGTGGGNTEAFF. Here the CDR3 DNA reads TGTGCCAGCAGTGATGGGACAGGGGGCGGAAACACTGAAGCTTTCTTT.

This clone has a handful of counts. J is TRBJ1-5 and V is TRBV4-1, with a tentative D call TRBD1 (5 bases). Germline loops: CDR1 MGHRA, CDR2 YSYEKL. The CDR3 length is 17 residues. Trimming cost V 3 bases and J 4 bases, with 19 bases left between them. This chain's CDR3 is CASSHGPWRGRNQPQHF. The CDR3 bases are TGCGCCAGCAGCCATGGTCCCTGGCGGGGCAGGAATCAGCCCCAGCATTTT.

The gene calls are TRBV5-1 and TRBJ1-6; tentatively, D is TRBD1 (5 bases). This CDR3 is 14 amino acids long. The V gene's germline CDR1 is SGHRS and CDR2 YFSETQ. The V and J ends lost 2 bases and 3 bases respectively, with 6 bases between them. CDR3 bases: TGCGCCAGCAGCTTACAGGACTATAATTCACCCCTCCACTTT. Its protein is CASSLQDYNSPLHF.

V is TRBV6-5 and J is TRBJ2-7; D might be TRBD2 (5 bases). This CDR3 contains 14 residues. Germline values: CDR1 MNHEY, CDR2 SVGAGI. V was trimmed by 5 bases and J by 3 bases, leaving 14 bases between them. Here the CDR3 DNA reads TGTGCCAGCAGTCCCTCCGGACTCCACTACGAGCAGTACTTC. It translates to CASSPSGLHYEQYF.

The V call is TRBV4-1, the J call TRBJ2-5; D not resolved. The CDR3 is made up of 15 amino acids. Germline CDR1 reads MGHRA; CDR2 reads YSYEKL. Deletions cut 1 base from V and 5 bases from J, with 14 bases between. CDR3 sequence reads: CASSQGQMRVETQYF. The CDR3 region has the DNA TGCGCCAGCAGCCAAGGTCAAATGCGCGTGGAGACCCAGTACTTC.

This chain uses TRBV11-2 with TRBJ2-3, with D possibly being TRBD1 (6 bases). With 1 base removed from V and 2 bases from J, the gap between germline ends came to 13 bases. Germline V gives CDR1 SGHAT, CDR2 FQNNGV. There are 16 residues in the CDR3. The CDR3, as DNA: TGTGCCAGCAGCTTAGGGTCGGACAGATACACAGATACGCAGTATTTT. It translates to CASSLGSDRYTDTQYF. The whole variable domain, remainder taken from reference TRBV11-2 and TRBJ2-3, is EAGVAQSPRYKIIEKRQSVAFWCNPISGHATLYWYQQILGQGPKLLIQFQNNGVVDDSQLPKDRFSAERLKGVDSTLKIQPAKLEDSAVYLCASSLGSDRYTDTQYFGPGTRLTVL.

This chain connects TRBV7-6 to TRBJ2-7; TRBD1 matches at 8 bases. Trimming removed 5 bases from V and 2 bases from J; junction bases left unmatched: 8. Germline assignment: CDR1 SGHVS and CDR2 FNYEAQ. The CDR3 has 15 amino acids. In DNA, the CDR3 is TGTGCCAGCAGCACCAGGACAGGGACTCCCTACGAGCAGTACTTC. Protein product: CASSTRTGTPYEQYF.